The clone carrying this T cell receptor beta chain was seen a few times. TCRdb's copy holds only in-frame clones and misses some; the assay was immunoSEQ multiplex PCR. The sample records approximately 250,000 clones, approximately 86% being singletons. The data are from a study of blood T cell repertoires in COVID-19. Study-wide background: PBMCs, B-cell-depleted T cells, or T cells were the source of the cDNA or gDNA that made up the material.

The clonotype was recovered from a man aged 25-40 years with active or convalescent COVID-19. Sequenced input: peripheral blood.

In DNA, the CDR3 is TGTGCCAGCAGTTACACGCCGGCGGGGAATTCACCCCTCCACTTT. The encoded protein is CASSYTPAGNSPLHF. The chain couples TRBV6-5 to TRBJ1-6; D gene ambiguous. Germline V gene lookup returns CDR1 MNHEY and CDR2 SVGAGI. The CDR3 runs 15 residues. Trimming cost V 2 bases and J 7 bases, with 12 bases left between them.